This T cell receptor (beta chain) was captured in a study of T-cell reconstitution after alpha-beta-depleted transplantation in children. This CDR3 region has 16 residues. CDR1 is MGHRA, CDR2 YSYEKL, per germline. J lost 3 bases, V lost 8 bases, and 10 bases had no gene match. Preparing the TCRbeta library involved the use of unique molecular identifiers. TCRdb reprocessed the PCR reads via MiXCR and lists one record per CDR3 protein. The table shows under 300,000 distinct CDR3 sequences, with 9.7% occurring only once. Many counts were recorded for this clonotype. Sequencing was performed on PBMCs from the stem cell graft donor, taken from the stem cell graft. This TCR was recovered from a human donor who donated a stem cell graft to a child with SCID. The chain couples TRBV4-1 to TRBJ2-1, with 10 bases identical to TRBD2. Here the CDR3 DNA reads TGCGCCAGCGGGGGGTTAGCGGGGGGCAGCTACAATGAGCAGTTCTTC. Protein: CASGGLAGGSYNEQFF.